A single T cell receptor beta chain is shown here with its context. The data were obtained in a study of blood T cell repertoires in COVID-19. Study-level background: The United States, Italy and Spain provided the acute and convalescent COVID-19 samples. Sample material is recorded as cDNA or gDNA derived from T cells, B-cell-depleted T cells, or PBMCs.

The assay was immunoSEQ multiplex PCR, and TCRdb's table has in-frame clones only and misses some. The sample contains just over 650,000 clones, 70% to 90% of which appear only once. V was shortened by 0 bases and J by 3 bases, with 10 bases between the two germline ends. Germline V CDR1 and CDR2: SGDLS, YYNGEE. The length of the CDR3 is 15 residues. The sequenced sample was peripheral blood. This sequence originates from a young woman with acute or convalescent COVID-19. The chain joins TRBV9 to TRBJ1-5; TRBD1 might be the D (5 bases). The DNA of the CDR3 is TGTGCCAGCAGCGTAGGTGCAGGGTACAATCAGCCCCAGCATTTT. It specifies CASSVGAGYNQPQHF.